Described below is a single T cell receptor (beta chain) sequence and its context. Its antigen is as yet unknown. The data are from a study of OX40 agonist ivuxolimab in advanced cancers. General study findings and limits: Among the lowest levels of clonal expansion were found in partial responders at 0.1-3.0 mg/kg. At 0.1 to 3.0 mg/kg and by week 6, CD4+ and CD8+ T cells in the blood had expanded clonally. The average count of expanded clones was higher among CD8+ T cells than among CD4+.

The assay was immunoSEQ multiplex PCR, and TCRdb's table has in-frame clones only and misses some. The profile shows 99,000 or so clones, about 84% of them singletons. The CDR3 has 12 amino acids. The germline V gene has CDR1 SGHDT and CDR2 YYEEEE. Trimming removed 2 bases at V and 3 bases at J, with 5 bases between. The receptor comes from an adult with an advanced solid tumor such as melanoma, head and neck, liver or kidney cancer. Sequenced here: CD4+ or CD8+ T cells sorted from blood, sampled in a trial of the OX40 agonist ivuxolimab. J is TRBJ1-1 and V is TRBV5-6, with unresolved D. The CDR3 protein is CASSFADTEAFF. The CDR3 coding sequence is TGTGCCAGCAGCTTTGCGGACACTGAAGCTTTCTTT.